A single sample is the source of the 27 T cell receptor beta chains below, sequenced in a study of blood T cell repertoires in COVID-19. TCRdb's copy holds only in-frame clones and misses some; the assay was immunoSEQ multiplex PCR. The sample lists approximately 150,000 clones; around four fifths were seen once. Sequencing was done on a sample of peripheral blood. The source is a woman of 80 years or more with COVID-19, enrolled during active disease.

The V call is TRBV9, the J call TRBJ1-3; D possibly corresponds to TRBD1 (6 bases). This CDR3 has 13 residues. Germline CDR1 is SGDLS and CDR2 is YYNGEE. The germline V and J ends were trimmed by 3 bases and 7 bases, with 11 bases remaining between them. CDR3 coding DNA: TGTGCCAGCAGCGCGCCCCAGGGGAACACCATATATTTT. Residues: CASSAPQGNTIYF.

The chain uses TRBV7-2 and TRBJ1-1; D unclear. Trimming stripped 4 bases from V and 1 base from J, with 10 bases between. Germline lookup yields CDR1 SGHTA and CDR2 FQGNSA. The CDR3 runs 14 residues. The CDR3 nucleotides are TGTGCCAGCAGCTCCCGACGGGGGAACACTGAAGCTTTCTTT. Translated: CASSSRRGNTEAFF.

For this clone: A junction boundary mismatches the germline segment, possibly from a read error. This chain links TRBV11-2 with TRBJ2-2; 11 nucleotides agree with TRBD1. From germline, CDR1 is SGHAT and CDR2 FQNNGV. The CDR3 covers 16 residues. The CDR3 spells CANSLLGQGDSGELFF. The CDR3 DNA is TGTGCCAACAGCTTGCTGGGACAGGGGGATTCCGGGGAGCTGTTTTTT.

The V and J genes are TRBV20-1 and TRBJ1-2, with D perhaps matching TRBD1 (5 bases). The CDR3 runs 11 residues. Germline V gene sequence: CDR1 DFQATT, CDR2 SNEGSKA (reference sequence). The CDR3 nucleotides read TGCAGGGGGGGTGGTGCCTATGGCTACACCTTC. Protein sequence: CRGGGAYGYTF.

The CDR3 bases are TGTGCCAGCACCGACCGGGACACGAACACTGAAGCTTTCTTT. Amino acid sequence: CASTDRDTNTEAFF. The V call is TRBV6-5, the J call TRBJ1-1, with a weak D call TRBD1 (6 bases). V dropped 7 bases and J dropped 1 base, with 13 bases sitting between them. CDR1 MNHEY and CDR2 SVGAGI come from the germline V gene. The CDR3 loop spans 14 amino acids.

The chain employs TRBV20-1 and TRBJ1-2, with D perhaps matching TRBD1 (5 bases). V lost 3 bases, J lost 6 bases, and 17 bases lay in between. The CDR3 extends over 14 amino acids. CDR1 is DFQATT, CDR2 SNEGSKA, per germline (reference sequence). The CDR3 region is CSASVNGGSNGYTF. The CDR3 coding sequence is TGCAGTGCTAGTGTTAACGGGGGTTCCAATGGCTACACCTTC.

This rearrangement joins TRBV5-1 to TRBJ2-5; 11 bases are shared with TRBD1. The CDR3 contains 15 residues. Germline lookup yields CDR1 SGHRS and CDR2 YFSETQ. V shed 3 bases and J 9 bases; nucleotides not matched to a gene: 10. CDR3 nucleotides: TGCGCCAGCAGCTCGATCCTGGGGACAGGGGGGGCCCAGTACTTC. Its protein product is CASSSILGTGGAQYF.

This chain links TRBV13 with TRBJ1-2; 7 bases match TRBD1. The trim removed 2 bases at V and 8 bases at J, leaving 8 bases unmatched. CDR1 is PRHDT and CDR2 is FYEKMQ in the germline V gene (reference sequence). The CDR3 extends over 14 amino acids. CDR3 sequence (DNA): TGTGCCAGCAGCTTAAGGAGTACAGGGGAGGGCTACACCTTC. This gives the protein CASSLRSTGEGYTF.

V and J are TRBV7-3 and TRBJ2-1, with D unresolved. CDR3 length: 15 amino acids. The germline V gene encodes CDR1 SGHTA and CDR2 FQGTGA. Deletions cut 1 base from V and 0 bases from J, with 7 bases between. The CDR3 sequence is CASSLRSSSYNEQFF. DNA for the CDR3: TGTGCCAGCAGCTTAAGGTCGAGCTCCTACAATGAGCAGTTCTTC.

The V call is TRBV12-3 or TRBV12-4, the J call TRBJ2-5, with D uncertain. Trimming shortened V by 8 bases and J by 0 bases, and 7 bases separated the two germline ends. The length of the CDR3 is 12 residues. The CDR3 bases are TGTGCCAGCGCGGAGTACCAAGAGACCCAGTACTTC. The encoded protein is CASAEYQETQYF.

The chain is built from TRBV6-6 and TRBJ2-5, with TRBD2 matching 10 bases. CDR1 MNHNY and CDR2 SVGAGI come from the germline V gene (reference sequence). This CDR3 is 16 amino acids long. With 0 bases clipped from V and 5 bases from J, the junction kept 6 bases outside the gene matches. Here the CDR3 DNA reads TGTGCCAGCAGTTACTCGGAGACTAGCGGGTTGGAGACCCAGTACTTC. Protein: CASSYSETSGLETQYF.

The rearrangement joins TRBV15 to TRBJ1-2; 8 bases align to TRBD1. CDR3 length equals 16 residues. The ends lost 0 bases at V and 5 bases at J; junction bases unmatched: 8. Germline values: CDR1 LNHNV, CDR2 YYDKDF (reference sequence). CDR3 bases: TGTGCCACCAGCAGAGATGGGGTCGGGACAGGTTATGGCTACACCTTC. It codes for CATSRDGVGTGYGYTF.

This chain joins TRBV2 and TRBJ1-5, with D possibly matching TRBD1 (6 bases). The CDR3 consists of 15 residues. Between the trimmed V and J ends, which lost 5 bases and 0 bases, there was a span of 11 bases. Germline V CDR1 and CDR2: SNHLY, FYNNEI. The CDR3 DNA follows: TGTGCCAGCAGTCAACAGGGTTATAGCAATCAGCCCCAGCATTTT. Its translation is CASSQQGYSNQPQHF.

V gene TRBV3-1 (or the pseudogene TRBV3-2) combines with J gene TRBJ2-7; 12 bases fit TRBD1. CDR1 and CDR2 (germline): LGHDT, YNNKEL (reference sequence). This CDR3 region has 15 residues. Trimming took 1 base from V and 7 from J; bases not matched to a gene: 5. The CDR3 loop reads CASSQVGQGAREQYF. In DNA, the CDR3 is TGTGCCAGCAGCCAAGTGGGACAGGGGGCGAGGGAGCAGTACTTC.

Written as DNA, the CDR3 is TGCGCCAGCAGCTTGGTTCGACAGGGTACCGGGGAGCTGTTTTTT. It specifies CASSLVRQGTGELFF. The chain couples TRBV5-1 to TRBJ2-2, with 7 bases lining up with TRBD1. Germline CDR1 is SGHRS and CDR2 is YFSETQ. V lost 0 bases to trimming and J lost 5 bases; unmatched junction nucleotides: 4. The CDR3 runs 15 residues.

The V call is TRBV3-1 (or the pseudogene TRBV3-2), the J call TRBJ1-2, with 8 bases aligning to TRBD1. Germline CDR1 reads LGHDT; CDR2 reads YNNKEL (reference sequence). This CDR3 comprises 15 residues. After removal of 9 bases from V and 6 bases from J, the junction contained 15 bases not matched to a gene. The CDR3 region is CASTTGGPNRNGYTF. Here the CDR3 DNA reads TGTGCCAGTACCACAGGGGGACCAAACCGAAATGGCTACACCTTC.

This clone was seen a few times. The chain uses TRBV18 and TRBJ1-2, with TRBD1 as a possible D gene (5 bases). V lost 3 bases and J 4 bases, leaving 12 bases between the germline ends. The germline CDR1 and CDR2 sequences are KGHSH and LQKENI. This CDR3 is built from 14 residues. The CDR3 here is CASSPTDLLYGYTF. CDR3 coding DNA: TGTGCCAGCTCACCGACAGATCTACTCTATGGCTACACCTTC.

The V and J genes are TRBV6-5 and TRBJ1-2; a weak D match, TRBD1 (5 bases). Deletions cut 2 bases from V and 3 bases from J, with 10 bases between. Per the germline V gene, CDR1 is MNHEY and CDR2 is SVGAGI. The CDR3 consists of 14 residues. The CDR3 nucleotides are TGTGCCAGCAGTTACGTCCCGGGGGACTATGGCTACACCTTC. This gives the protein CASSYVPGDYGYTF.

This chain joins TRBV21-1 and TRBJ1-2; the D call TRBD1 from the table was never checked on the DNA. TRBV21-1 represents a pseudogene. This CDR3 is built from 14 residues. The CDR3 reads CASSAPGDYYGYTF. The CDR3 DNA follows: TGTGCCAGCAGCGCCCCAGGGGATTACTATGGCTACACCTTC.

This clone has more than one count but fewer than ten. The chain combines TRBV2 with TRBJ2-1, with D tentatively TRBD2 (6 bases). CDR3 length: 12 amino acids. Trimming pared 4 bases from V and 10 bases from J, leaving 11 bases between. Germline CDR1 and CDR2: SNHLY and FYNNEI. The CDR3 DNA sequence: TGTGCCAGCAGTGTTGAGGCGGGGGAGCAGTTCTTC. As protein: CASSVEAGEQFF.

This clone appeared a few times. Other DNA variants within this sample encode the same CDR3. The CDR3, as DNA: TGTGCCAGCAGAGGGACAGGGAACACTGAAGCTTTCTTT. Translating it yields CASRGTGNTEAFF. The rearrangement links TRBV6-5 to TRBJ1-1; TRBD1 aligns across 8 bases. Germline V gene data show CDR1 as MNHEY and CDR2 as SVGAGI. V trimming: 6 bases; J trimming: 1 base; junction bases outside the gene matches: 1. CDR3 size: 13 residues.

The chain is built from TRBV10-3 and TRBJ1-2, with unresolved D. The V gene lost 0 bases and the J gene lost 8 bases, with 13 bases spanning the gap. Germline CDR1 is ENHRY and CDR2 is SYGVKD. The CDR3 contains 14 residues. In DNA, the CDR3 is TGTGCCATCAGTGAGTCGAGGTCGGGAGTGGGCTACACCTTC. It codes for CAISESRSGVGYTF.

The chain combines TRBV7-9 with TRBJ1-1, with 9 positions matching TRBD1. Per germline, CDR1 SEHNR and CDR2 FQNEAQ (reference sequence). V gave up 3 bases and J gave up 9 bases; unmatched junction bases: 11. CDR3 length equals 15 residues. The chain's CDR3 is CASSLRTGESPKAFF. In DNA, the CDR3 is TGTGCCAGCAGCTTGAGGACAGGGGAGAGTCCCAAAGCTTTCTTT.

The chain combines TRBV28 with TRBJ1-5; D not resolved. Germline CDR1 MDHEN, CDR2 SYDVKM. Trimming removed 4 bases at V and 9 bases at J, with 16 bases between. The CDR3 runs to 14 residues. The CDR3: CASSSPGSRGPQHF. CDR3 nucleotides: TGTGCCAGCAGTTCCCCGGGCTCTCGGGGGCCCCAGCATTTT.

In its sample, this clone was seen many times. The gene calls are TRBV6-1 and TRBJ1-5; D is ambiguous. V was cut by 2 bases and J by 5 bases, with 7 bases left in between. The CDR3 loop spans 13 amino acids. Per germline, CDR1 MNHNS and CDR2 SASEGT. The CDR3 DNA reads as TGTGCCAGCAGTGAAAATCGCGATCAGCCCCAGCATTTT. Encoded protein: CASSENRDQPQHF.

This clone was seen only a few times. This chain joins TRBV28 and TRBJ1-2; 7 bases fit TRBD1. Trimming took 6 bases from V and 4 from J; bases not matched to a gene: 17. The germline V gene encodes CDR1 MDHEN and CDR2 SYDVKM. The CDR3 length is 17 residues. CDR3 sequence: CASSPVVAWQGVYGYTF. CDR3 sequence (DNA): TGTGCCAGCAGCCCCGTCGTGGCGTGGCAGGGGGTCTATGGCTACACCTTC.

The V gene is TRBV6-5, the J gene TRBJ1-2; 8 nucleotides align to TRBD1. Germline CDR1 and CDR2: MNHEY and SVGAGI. The length of the CDR3 is 14 residues. The ends lost 6 bases at V and 4 bases at J; junction bases unmatched: 7. CDR3 DNA sequence: TGTGCCAGCAGAACGGGCCAGGGGGCCTATGGCTACACCTTC. Its protein product is CASRTGQGAYGYTF.